These T cell receptor beta chains were read from a single sample in a study of control samples from healthy donors and cancer patients. Sequenced by immunoSEQ multiplex PCR; TCRdb stores in-frame clones only, minus some. The sample has fewer than 500,000 clones; more than 80% are singletons. Source material: PBMCs. The receptors shown here come from a man aged 40-50 years with head and neck cancer. CDR3s include the opening cysteine and the closing phenylalanine or tryptophan. A D gene is named only where the DNA matches it firmly. Clone size, where shown, is once, few, many, or a class for clones that have expanded.

j_call: TRBJ2-2
d_call: -
clone_size: -
v_call: TRBV7-6
cdr3_nt: TGTGCCAGCAGCTTAGCCGGGGACCCCAACACCGGGGAGCTGTTTTTT
cdr3_aa: CASSLAGDPNTGELFF

j_call: TRBJ2-1
d_call: TRBD2
clone_size: -
v_call: TRBV30
cdr3_nt: TGTGCCTGGTCAGCGGGGGCCTTCCCCTACAATGAGCAGTTCTTC
cdr3_aa: CAWSAGAFPYNEQFF

j_call: TRBJ2-2
d_call: -
clone_size: -
v_call: TRBV6-4
cdr3_nt: TGTGCCCCCAAGCAGGGAATACCTATCTCCGGGGAGCTGTTTTTT
cdr3_aa: CAPKQGIPISGELFF

j_call: TRBJ2-1
d_call: -
clone_size: -
v_call: TRBV12-3/TRBV12-4
cdr3_nt: TGTGCCAGCAGTTTCACAGGGCTTAGTGAGCAGTTCTTC
cdr3_aa: CASSFTGLSEQFF

j_call: TRBJ2-2
d_call: TRBD1
clone_size: -
v_call: TRBV6-2/TRBV6-3
cdr3_nt: TGTGCCAGCAGCCGACCGGGACAGGGCCCCGGGGAGCTGTTTTTT
cdr3_aa: CASSRPGQGPGELFF

j_call: TRBJ2-2
d_call: -
clone_size: -
v_call: TRBV4-3
cdr3_nt: TGCGCCAGCAGCCAAGATAACCCAGGGCCCGGGGAGCTGTTTTTT
cdr3_aa: CASSQDNPGPGELFF

j_call: TRBJ2-5
d_call: TRBD2
clone_size: once
v_call: TRBV3-1/TRBV3-2
cdr3_nt: TGTGCCAGCAGCCATAGCGGGAGTCGGGAGACCCAGTACTTC
cdr3_aa: CASSHSGSRETQYF

j_call: TRBJ1-2
d_call: -
clone_size: -
v_call: TRBV6-5
cdr3_nt: TGTGCCAGCAGTAACTCGGGACGGAGGACGGGCTACACCTTC
cdr3_aa: CASSNSGRRTGYTF

j_call: TRBJ1-3
d_call: -
clone_size: -
v_call: TRBV30
cdr3_nt: TGTGCCCATTGCCTGACTTCTGGAAACACCATATATTTT
cdr3_aa: CAHCLTSGNTIYF

j_call: TRBJ1-4
d_call: TRBD1
clone_size: -
v_call: TRBV3-1/TRBV3-2
cdr3_nt: TGTGCCAGCAGCCAGGGACAGGGGGCAGGTAATGAAAAACTGTTTTTT
cdr3_aa: CASSQGQGAGNEKLFF

j_call: TRBJ2-2
d_call: -
clone_size: -
v_call: TRBV12-3/TRBV12-4
cdr3_nt: TGTGCCAGCAGGGATGACATCGGGGAGCTGTTTTTT
cdr3_aa: CASRDDIGELFF

j_call: TRBJ1-2
d_call: -
clone_size: once
v_call: TRBV7-3
cdr3_nt: TGTGCCAGCAGCTCGACCGGGACGCCAGGTTACTATGGCTACACCTTC
cdr3_aa: CASSSTGTPGYYGYTF

j_call: TRBJ2-3
d_call: -
clone_size: -
v_call: TRBV10-2
cdr3_nt: TGCGCCAGCCACGGACGTGTGGGGGGAGCAGATACGCAGTATTTT
cdr3_aa: CASHGRVGGADTQYF

j_call: TRBJ1-4
d_call: -
clone_size: -
v_call: TRBV5-1
cdr3_nt: TGCGCCAGCAGCTTGTTGGGGTTCAGGGAAAAACTGTTTTTT
cdr3_aa: CASSLLGFREKLFF

j_call: TRBJ2-5
d_call: TRBD1
clone_size: -
v_call: TRBV18
cdr3_nt: TGTGCCAGCTCAAGGGACAGGGGACAAGAGACCCAGTACTTC
cdr3_aa: CASSRDRGQETQYF

j_call: TRBJ2-7
d_call: -
clone_size: -
v_call: TRBV4-2
cdr3_nt: TGTGCCAGCAGCCAGGCTTACCGGGACGGCAGCTACGAGCAGTACTTC
cdr3_aa: CASSQAYRDGSYEQYF

j_call: TRBJ1-5
d_call: -
clone_size: once
v_call: TRBV9
cdr3_nt: TGTGCCAGCAGCGGGGGCACGGAGCCCCAGCATTTT
cdr3_aa: CASSGGTEPQHF

j_call: TRBJ2-2
d_call: -
clone_size: -
v_call: TRBV7-9
cdr3_nt: TGTGCCAGCAGCTGGGGACAGAACACCGGGGAGCTGTTTTTT
cdr3_aa: CASSWGQNTGELFF

j_call: TRBJ1-4
d_call: TRBD1
clone_size: -
v_call: TRBV6-5
cdr3_nt: TGTGCTACCAGGGGGTCTAATGAAAAACTGTTTTTT
cdr3_aa: CATRGSNEKLFF

j_call: TRBJ2-7
d_call: -
clone_size: -
v_call: TRBV9
cdr3_nt: TGTGCCAGCAGCCTGGGCGGGGAAGAGCAGTACTTC
cdr3_aa: CASSLGGEEQYF

j_call: TRBJ2-1
d_call: -
clone_size: -
v_call: TRBV9
cdr3_nt: TGTGCCAGCAGCGTGGACTTCCAACTTCTGAATGAGCAGTTCTTC
cdr3_aa: CASSVDFQLLNEQFF

j_call: TRBJ2-1
d_call: -
clone_size: few
v_call: TRBV7-8
cdr3_nt: TGTGCCAGCAGCCAAAAAAGGGACACCCCAAGGAATGAGCAGTTCTTC
cdr3_aa: CASSQKRDTPRNEQFF

j_call: TRBJ1-1
d_call: TRBD1
clone_size: once
v_call: TRBV3-1/TRBV3-2
cdr3_nt: TGTGCCAGCAGCCACAGGGGGCAAAAGGCTGAAGCTTTCTTT
cdr3_aa: CASSHRGQKAEAFF

j_call: TRBJ2-1
d_call: -
clone_size: once
v_call: TRBV5-8
cdr3_nt: TGTGCCAGCAGCCAAGGGACGGTGATTTACAATGAGCAGTTCTTC
cdr3_aa: CASSQGTVIYNEQFF

j_call: TRBJ1-5
d_call: -
clone_size: -
v_call: TRBV3-1/TRBV3-2
cdr3_nt: TGTGCCAGCAGCCGTGGGCGACAGGCGAATCAGCCCCAGCATTTT
cdr3_aa: CASSRGRQANQPQHF

j_call: TRBJ1-1
d_call: -
clone_size: -
v_call: TRBV5-1
cdr3_nt: TGCGCCAGCAGCTTGGAACAGGTTAACACTGAAGCTTTCTTT
cdr3_aa: CASSLEQVNTEAFF

j_call: TRBJ2-7
d_call: -
clone_size: -
v_call: TRBV28
cdr3_nt: TGTGCCAGCAGTATACCAGGAGGCGAGCAGTACTTC
cdr3_aa: CASSIPGGEQYF

j_call: TRBJ2-7
d_call: -
clone_size: -
v_call: TRBV4-3
cdr3_nt: TGCGCCAGCAGCCAAGATATTGGGGTGCCCTACGAGCAGTACTTC
cdr3_aa: CASSQDIGVPYEQYF

j_call: TRBJ2-2
d_call: TRBD2
clone_size: -
v_call: TRBV27
cdr3_nt: TGTGCCAGCAGTCGCGGGGGGCAGCTGTTTTTT
cdr3_aa: CASSRGGQLFF

j_call: TRBJ2-2
d_call: -
clone_size: once
v_call: TRBV4-2
cdr3_nt: TGTGCCAGCAGTCGACAGGTACCTAACACCGGGGAGCTGTTTTTT
cdr3_aa: CASSRQVPNTGELFF

j_call: TRBJ2-1
d_call: -
clone_size: -
v_call: TRBV6-4
cdr3_nt: TGTGCCAGCAGTGCCCTAGCCGCGTGGAATTCGGGTGAGCAGTTCTTC
cdr3_aa: CASSALAAWNSGEQFF

j_call: TRBJ2-3
d_call: TRBD2
clone_size: -
v_call: TRBV5-1
cdr3_nt: TGCGCCAGCAGCTGGGGGATGGCGGGAGCCACAGATACGCAGTATTTT
cdr3_aa: CASSWGMAGATDTQYF

j_call: TRBJ2-3
d_call: TRBD1
clone_size: -
v_call: TRBV28
cdr3_nt: TGTGCCACCGGACTGGACAGGGGCCCAGATACGCAGTATTTT
cdr3_aa: CATGLDRGPDTQYF

j_call: TRBJ2-7
d_call: TRBD1
clone_size: -
v_call: TRBV5-1
cdr3_nt: TGCGCCACCTCGACAGGGGGCGAGCAGTACTTC
cdr3_aa: CATSTGGEQYF

j_call: TRBJ2-7
d_call: -
clone_size: few
v_call: TRBV15
cdr3_nt: TGTGCCACCAGCAGGGGGGGTTACGAGCAGTACTTC
cdr3_aa: CATSRGGYEQYF